Below, 25 T cell receptor beta chains from the same sample are listed, as sequenced in a study of CD8+ T cells in alopecia areata. Extracted from the samples, RNA was reverse transcribed into cDNA to serve as the sequencing template. Using immunoSEQ multiplex PCR, the repertoire was profiled, and TCRdb retains in-frame clones only, with some absent. This table has 40,000 to 45,000 clones, roughly 90% appearing once. Treatment here: oral pan-JAK inhibitor, 5-10 mg twice daily. The sample was CD8+ T cells sorted from blood, taken at week 24, from a patient treated with tofacitinib. These receptors were taken from a human donor with alopecia areata.

The V gene is TRBV7-9, the J gene TRBJ2-5; 11 bases map to TRBD2. The V segment lost 5 bases and the J segment 2 bases; nucleotides outside the gene matches: 4. This CDR3 has 15 residues. Germline loops: CDR1 SEHNR, CDR2 FQNEAQ (reference sequence). The CDR3 nucleotides read TGTGCCAGCAGCGCGAGACTAGCGGGACAAGAGACCCAGTACTTC. Translation: CASSARLAGQETQYF. Full variable domain (remainder filled in from reference TRBV7-9 and TRBJ2-5): DTGVSQNPRHKITKRGQNVTFRCDPISEHNRLYWYRQTLGQGPEFLTYFQNEAQLEKSRLLSDRFSAERPKGSFSTLEIQRTEQGDSAMYLCASSARLAGQETQYFGPGTRLLVL.

This chain uses TRBV7-9 with TRBJ2-7, with 9 bases aligning to TRBD1. The CDR3 runs to 17 residues. V shed 0 bases and J 0 bases; nucleotides not matched to a gene: 6. The germline V gene encodes CDR1 SEHNR and CDR2 FQNEAQ (reference sequence). The CDR3 protein is CASSLAMGTGFSYEQYF. CDR3 nucleotides: TGTGCCAGCAGCTTAGCTATGGGGACAGGGTTCTCCTACGAGCAGTACTTC. The variable domain in full, completed from reference TRBV7-9 and TRBJ2-7, reads DTGVSQNPRHKITKRGQNVTFRCDPISEHNRLYWYRQTLGQGPEFLTYFQNEAQLEKSRLLSDRFSAERPKGSFSTLEIQRTEQGDSAMYLCASSLAMGTGFSYEQYFGPGTRLTVT.

This sequence joins TRBV4-1 and TRBJ2-3; 8 bases are shared with TRBD2. J lost 2 bases, V lost 0 bases, and 13 bases had no gene match. Germline-derived CDR1 and CDR2 are MGHRA and YSYEKL. This CDR3 comprises 19 residues. CDR3 sequence reads: CASSQDASGLVPLTDTQYF. The DNA of the CDR3 is TGCGCCAGCAGCCAAGACGCCTCGGGACTAGTACCACTCACAGATACGCAGTATTTT.

This clone was recorded once. This chain joins TRBV6-6 and TRBJ2-3, with 7 bases identical to TRBD1. The CDR3 runs to 16 residues. V gave up 3 bases and J gave up 4 bases; unmatched junction bases: 10. Germline assignment: CDR1 MNHNY and CDR2 SVGAGI (reference sequence). CDR3 sequence (DNA): TGTGCCAGCAGTTATTTATCCGGGGACAGCGCAGATACGCAGTATTTT. Protein product: CASSYLSGDSADTQYF.

DNA of the CDR3: TGTGCCAGCAGCTCCATAAAGCGGGGGAACACCGGGGAGCTGTTTTTT. Translating gives CASSSIKRGNTGELFF. V usage is TRBV7-9 and J usage is TRBJ2-2, with 7 bases identical to TRBD2. Trimming cost V 4 bases and J 1 base; bases outside gene matches: 6. The germline CDR1 and CDR2 sequences are SEHNR and FQNEAQ (reference sequence). This CDR3 is 16 amino acids long. Full variable domain (outside the CDR3, taken from reference TRBV7-9 and TRBJ2-2): DTGVSQNPRHKITKRGQNVTFRCDPISEHNRLYWYRQTLGQGPEFLTYFQNEAQLEKSRLLSDRFSAERPKGSFSTLEIQRTEQGDSAMYLCASSSIKRGNTGELFFGEGSRLTVL.

The chain links TRBV29-1 to TRBJ2-7; D unresolved. Trimming cost V 2 bases and J 2 bases, with 4 bases left between them. The CDR3 is made up of 11 amino acids. Per the germline V gene, CDR1 is SQVTM and CDR2 is ANQGSEA. The CDR3 protein is CSVEQAYEQYF. CDR3 DNA: TGCAGCGTTGAACAGGCCTACGAGCAGTACTTC.

This chain links TRBV27 with TRBJ2-1, with 12 nucleotides matching TRBD2. CDR3 length: 16 residues. Germline V gene data show CDR1 as MNHEY and CDR2 as SMNVEV (reference sequence). V was clipped by 3 bases and J by 8 bases; unmatched bases: 8. CDR3 nucleotides: TGTGCCAGCAGTTTGTTGACTAGCGGGGGTGTGTATGAGCAGTTCTTC. Protein sequence: CASSLLTSGGVYEQFF.

V usage is TRBV6-1 and J usage is TRBJ2-1, with TRBD1 as a possible D gene (5 bases). CDR3 length: 15 amino acids. V was cut by 5 bases and J by 1 base, with 12 bases left in between. The germline V gene has CDR1 MNHNS and CDR2 SASEGT. CDR3 region: CASSPQVASYNEQFF. DNA for the CDR3: TGTGCCAGCAGTCCACAGGTTGCGTCCTACAATGAGCAGTTCTTC.

The rearrangement links TRBV27 to TRBJ2-5; weak D call: TRBD1 (6 bases). Germline V gene lookup returns CDR1 MNHEY and CDR2 SMNVEV (reference sequence). The CDR3 consists of 15 residues. Trimming left V 4 bases short and J 5 bases short, with 17 bases between. The CDR3 sequence is CASSSRDTSRETQYF. DNA of the CDR3: TGTGCCAGCAGTTCTCGGGACACCTCGAGGGAGACCCAGTACTTC.

This sequence joins TRBV30 and TRBJ2-1; the D gene is possibly TRBD2 (5 bases). This CDR3 comprises 13 residues. CDR1 GTSNPN and CDR2 SVGIG come from the germline V gene (reference sequence). Trimming removed 4 bases from V and 3 bases from J, with 10 bases in between. DNA of the CDR3: TGTGCCTGGATTAGCGACGGCTACAATGAGCAGTTCTTC. It is translated as CAWISDGYNEQFF. The whole variable domain, filled in from reference TRBV30 and TRBJ2-1, reads SQTIHQWPATLVQPVGSPLSLECTVEGTSNPNLYWYRQAAGRGLQLLFYSVGIGQISSEVPQNLSASRPQDRQFILSSKKLLLSDSGFYLCAWISDGYNEQFFGPGTRLTVL.

The rearrangement joins TRBV11-2 to TRBJ2-5; D is ambiguous. This CDR3 has 11 amino acids. Trimming took 5 bases from V and 2 from J, leaving 3 bases between them. CDR1 is SGHAT, CDR2 FQNNGV, per germline. The CDR3 sequence is CASSRQETQYF. CDR3 nucleotide sequence: TGTGCCAGCAGCCGTCAAGAGACCCAGTACTTC.

The chain recombines TRBV27 with TRBJ2-5, with unresolved D. Looked up from germline, CDR1 is MNHEY and CDR2 is SMNVEV (reference sequence). The CDR3 is 12 residues long. The germline V and J ends were trimmed by 5 bases and 5 bases, with 9 bases remaining between them. This chain's CDR3 is CASSPLGETQYF. The CDR3 region has the DNA TGTGCCAGCAGTCCCCTCGGGGAGACCCAGTACTTC.

The chain recombines TRBV5-1 with TRBJ1-5; 9 bases fit TRBD1. Trimming removed 9 bases from V and 4 bases from J; junction bases left unmatched: 2. The CDR3 is made up of 12 amino acids. The germline V gene has CDR1 SGHRS and CDR2 YFSETQ. For the CDR3, the DNA is TGCGCCAACGACAGGGGGAATCAGCCCCAGCATTTT. Translating gives CANDRGNQPQHF.

For the CDR3, the DNA is TGCGCCAGCAGCCAATGGACTAGCGGGGACGAGCAGTACTTC. Its translation: CASSQWTSGDEQYF. This chain links TRBV4-1 with TRBJ2-7; TRBD2 matches 12 bases. This CDR3 spans 14 amino acids. The germline CDR1 and CDR2 sequences are MGHRA and YSYEKL. With 2 bases clipped from V and 5 bases from J, the junction kept 1 base outside the gene matches.

The chain recombines TRBV7-9 with TRBJ2-7; D is ambiguous. The CDR3 has 12 amino acids. Germline V gene data show CDR1 as SEHNR and CDR2 as FQNEAQ (reference sequence). Between the trimmed V and J ends, which lost 4 bases and 4 bases, there was a span of 8 bases. CDR3 region: CASSSKRYEQYF. The CDR3 DNA is TGTGCCAGCAGCTCGAAGCGATACGAGCAGTACTTC. The whole variable domain, filled in from reference TRBV7-9 and TRBJ2-7, reads DTGVSQNPRHKITKRGQNVTFRCDPISEHNRLYWYRQTLGQGPEFLTYFQNEAQLEKSRLLSDRFSAERPKGSFSTLEIQRTEQGDSAMYLCASSSKRYEQYFGPGTRLTVT.

This clone was recorded a few times. This sequence joins TRBV19 and TRBJ2-1, with D possibly being TRBD2 (6 bases). Trimming took off 6 bases at V and 5 bases at J, with 11 bases between the two ends. The germline V gene encodes CDR1 LNHDA and CDR2 SQIVND (reference sequence). The CDR3 runs 13 residues. CDR3 protein: CASSLTRDNEQFF. CDR3 nucleotides: TGTGCCAGTAGCCTGACTAGGGACAATGAGCAGTTCTTC.

This chain uses TRBV6-4 with TRBJ2-3; 7 nucleotides agree with TRBD2. The CDR3 runs 16 residues. CDR1 is MRHNA and CDR2 is SNTAGT in the germline V gene. After removal of 3 bases from V and 1 base from J, the junction contained 7 bases not matched to a gene. In nucleotides, the CDR3 is TGTGCCAGCAGTGAATCCCGGGGGGATGGCACAGATACGCAGTATTTT. It translates to CASSESRGDGTDTQYF.

V usage is TRBV27 and J usage is TRBJ2-7, with 7 bases that match TRBD1. The germline V gene encodes CDR1 MNHEY and CDR2 SMNVEV (reference sequence). V shed 5 bases and J 4 bases; nucleotides not matched to a gene: 14. This CDR3 is built from 16 residues. The CDR3 reads CASSLVGTENLYEQYF. CDR3 nucleotide sequence: TGTGCCAGCAGTCTCGTTGGGACAGAGAACCTATACGAGCAGTACTTC.

V is TRBV28 and J is TRBJ2-7; 7 bases match TRBD1. Per germline, CDR1 MDHEN and CDR2 SYDVKM. V lost 6 bases to trimming and J lost 1 base; unmatched junction nucleotides: 6. This CDR3 comprises 14 residues. The CDR3 region has the DNA TGTGCCAGCAGCCGGACAGGTACGTCCTACGAGCAGTACTTC. It is translated as CASSRTGTSYEQYF.

The V and J genes are TRBV11-2 and TRBJ2-2; D remains unclear. CDR3 size: 15 residues. V was cut by 5 bases and J by 1 base, with 11 bases left in between. Germline V gene lookup returns CDR1 SGHAT and CDR2 FQNNGV. The CDR3 nucleotides read TGTGCCAGCAGCCACCGACAACAGAACACCGGGGAGCTGTTTTTT. This translates into CASSHRQQNTGELFF.

The CDR3 loop reads CASSLIGENYEQYF. The CDR3 nucleotides are TGTGCCAGCAGCCTGATAGGGGAGAACTACGAGCAGTACTTC. The chain has TRBV7-9 and TRBJ2-7; D assignment may be TRBD1 or TRBD2 (5 bases each). This CDR3 is built from 14 residues. V lost 5 bases to trimming and J lost 3 bases, with 14 bases between them. CDR1 and CDR2 (germline): SEHNR, FQNEAQ (reference sequence).

Concerning this clone itself: The same CDR3 arises from other DNA sequences in this sample as well. The chain employs TRBV15 and TRBJ2-7; TRBD1 matches at 7 bases. With V trimmed by 0 bases and J by 3 bases, 2 bases remained unmatched. CDR1 and CDR2 (germline): LNHNV, YYDKDF (reference sequence). This CDR3 has 14 amino acids. CDR3 nucleotides: TGTGCCACCAGCAGAGAGGGACAGTTCTACGAGCAGTACTTC. The encoded protein is CATSREGQFYEQYF. Full variable domain (outside the CDR3, taken from reference TRBV15 and TRBJ2-7): DAMVIQNPRYQVTQFGKPVTLSCSQTLNHNVMYWYQQKSSQAPKLLFHYYDKDFNNEADTPDNFQSRRPNTSFCFLDIRSPGLGDTAMYLCATSREGQFYEQYFGPGTRLTVT.

The J gene is TRBJ2-5, the V gene TRBV29-1; no clear D gene. CDR1 SQVTM and CDR2 ANQGSEA come from the germline V gene. V gave up 0 bases and J gave up 6 bases, with 5 bases separating them. The CDR3 extends over 11 amino acids. The CDR3 sequence is CSVEDLKTQYF. The CDR3 coding sequence is TGCAGCGTTGAAGATCTGAAGACCCAGTACTTC.

This clone has a single count. The genes are TRBV19 and TRBJ2-6; no clear D. V was pared by 5 bases and J by 3 bases, with 2 bases between. The CDR3 contains 12 residues. Germline V lookup: CDR1 LNHDA, CDR2 SQIVND (reference sequence). In DNA, the CDR3 is TGTGCCAGTAGTGGTGGGGCCAACGTCCTGACTTTC. Protein: CASSGGANVLTF.

The chain recombines TRBV2 with TRBJ1-5; D unclear. The length of the CDR3 is 12 residues. Trimming cost V 5 bases and J 4 bases, with 6 bases left between them. Per germline, CDR1 SNHLY and CDR2 FYNNEI. The CDR3, as DNA: TGTGCCAGCAGTCGAGGTAATCAGCCCCAGCATTTT. It translates to CASSRGNQPQHF.